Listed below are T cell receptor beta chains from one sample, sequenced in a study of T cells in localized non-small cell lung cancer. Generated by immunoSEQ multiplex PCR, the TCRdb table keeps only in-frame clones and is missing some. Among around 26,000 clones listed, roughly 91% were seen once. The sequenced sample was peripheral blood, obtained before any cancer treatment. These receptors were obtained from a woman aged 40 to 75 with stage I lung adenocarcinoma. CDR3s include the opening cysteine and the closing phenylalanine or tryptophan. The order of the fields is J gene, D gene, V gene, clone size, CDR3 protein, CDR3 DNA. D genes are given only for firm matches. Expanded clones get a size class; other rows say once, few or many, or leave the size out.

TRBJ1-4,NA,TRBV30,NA,CAWSVREPAKLFF,TGTGCCTGGAGTGTCAGGGAACCGGCGAAACTGTTTTTT
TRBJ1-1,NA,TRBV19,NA,CASINMNTEAFF,TGTGCCAGTATTAACATGAACACTGAAGCTTTCTTT
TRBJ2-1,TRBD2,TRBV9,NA,CASSVVSGGYNEQFF,TGTGCCAGCAGCGTAGTTAGCGGGGGCTACAATGAGCAGTTCTTC
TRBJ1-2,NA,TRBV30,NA,CAWKVGRDYGYTF,TGTGCCTGGAAGGTCGGCAGGGATTATGGCTACACCTTC
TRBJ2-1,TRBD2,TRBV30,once,CAWSAYSGTYLSGRANNEQFF,TGTGCCTGGAGTGCCTATTCCGGGACTTACCTGAGCGGGAGGGCCAACAATGAGCAGTTCTTC
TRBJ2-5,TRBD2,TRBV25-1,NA,CASGGLAGGGLVETQYF,TGTGCCAGCGGGGGACTAGCGGGTGGAGGGCTCGTGGAGACCCAGTACTTC
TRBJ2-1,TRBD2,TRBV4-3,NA,CASSPGWREGQRSYNEQFF,TGCGCCAGCAGCCCGGGGTGGCGGGAGGGCCAAAGGTCCTACAATGAGCAGTTCTTC
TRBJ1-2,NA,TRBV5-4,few,CASSSYSVGRSYGYTF,TGTGCCAGCAGCTCTTATTCGGTTGGAAGGAGCTATGGCTACACCTTC
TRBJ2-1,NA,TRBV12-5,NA,CASGLSLSSYNEQFF,TGTGCTAGTGGTTTGTCCTTAAGCTCCTACAATGAGCAGTTCTTC
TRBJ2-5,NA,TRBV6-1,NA,CASSEGTWETQYF,TGTGCCAGCAGTGAGGGGACTTGGGAGACCCAGTACTTC
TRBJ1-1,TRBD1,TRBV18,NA,CASSPQGANTEAFF,TGTGCCAGCTCACCCCAGGGGGCGAACACTGAAGCTTTCTTT